A single sample gave rise to the 15 T cell receptor beta chains below, sequenced in a study of human T cells and chemical hapten exposure. Each CDR3 protein is one row after TCRdb ran MiXCR on the RACE reads. The sample lists 150,000 to 200,000 distinct CDR3 sequences; approximately 30% were seen once. The time point was: patch test 3, about 24 weeks after DPC sensitization. The treatment is: therapeutic diphenylcyclopropenone sensitization with weekly scalp DPC. This material consisted of whole blood, taken in connection with sensitization to the hapten diphenylcyclopropenone (DPC). Every receptor here comes from a woman aged 18-29 years with alopecia areata. Some clones in this sample may be carry-over from other donors' samples.

V is TRBV20-1 and J is TRBJ2-5; maybe TRBD1 (6 bases). Germline CDR1 and CDR2: DFQATT and SNEGSKA (reference sequence). This CDR3 region has 11 residues. CDR3: CTWGQQETQYF. In nucleotides, the CDR3 is TGCACTTGGGGGCAGCAAGAGACCCAGTACTTC.

This clonotype turned up a few times. This rearrangement joins TRBV11-2 to TRBJ2-3; 8 nucleotides match TRBD1. The V segment lost 5 bases and the J segment 2 bases; nucleotides outside the gene matches: 9. The CDR3 runs to 16 residues. Looked up from germline, CDR1 is SGHAT and CDR2 is FQNNGV. This chain's CDR3 is CASSKWTGLFTDTQYF. The CDR3 coding sequence is TGTGCCAGCAGCAAATGGACAGGGTTGTTCACAGATACGCAGTATTTT. Drawing the rest from reference TRBV11-2 and TRBJ2-3, the complete variable domain is EAGVAQSPRYKIIEKRQSVAFWCNPISGHATLYWYQQILGQGPKLLIQFQNNGVVDDSQLPKDRFSAERLKGVDSTLKIQPAKLEDSAVYLCASSKWTGLFTDTQYFGPGTRLTVL.

The V gene is TRBV5-1, the J gene TRBJ1-1; D is undetermined. Per the germline V gene, CDR1 is SGHRS and CDR2 is YFSETQ. V lost 0 bases and J 4 bases, leaving 10 bases between the germline ends. The CDR3 length is 14 residues. CDR3 amino acids: CASSLARGTTEAFF. As DNA, the CDR3 is TGCGCCAGCAGCTTGGCGAGAGGTACCACTGAAGCTTTCTTT.

The J gene is TRBJ1-1, the V gene TRBV12-3 or TRBV12-4, with D uncertain. V was trimmed by 4 bases and J by 6 bases, leaving 9 bases between them. This CDR3 region has 12 residues. CDR3 amino acids: CASSWSNAEAFF. The CDR3 nucleotides read TGTGCCAGCAGTTGGAGCAACGCTGAAGCTTTCTTT.

The chain links TRBV5-1 to TRBJ2-2; D unclear. CDR1 and CDR2 from the germline V gene are SGHRS and YFSETQ. The CDR3 has 15 residues. V was clipped by 4 bases and J by 4 bases, with 14 bases between them. Here the CDR3 DNA reads TGCGCCAGCAGCCGGAGCCAGAGAGCCACCGGGGAGCTGTTTTTT. Translated, it gives CASSRSQRATGELFF.

The chain uses TRBV18 and TRBJ2-2; 7 bases fit TRBD1. From germline, CDR1 is KGHSH and CDR2 LQKENI. The CDR3 is 15 amino acids. Trimming cost V 3 bases and J 1 base; bases outside gene matches: 2. CDR3 sequence (DNA): TGTGCCAGCTCACCGACAGGGAAGAACACCGGGGAGCTGTTTTTT. Translating gives CASSPTGKNTGELFF.

Many counts were recorded for this clonotype. The chain carries TRBV10-3 and TRBJ2-2; D gene unclear. Trimming pared 8 bases from V and 5 bases from J, leaving 9 bases between. There are 12 residues in the CDR3. CDR1 and CDR2 (germline): ENHRY, SYGVKD. CDR3 protein: CAILGVTGELFF. In nucleotides, the CDR3 is TGTGCCATCTTAGGAGTTACCGGGGAGCTGTTTTTT.

About this clonotype itself: At one boundary the junction diverges from the germline segment, which might be a read error. The rearrangement uses TRBV6-1 and TRBJ2-3; TRBD2 aligns across 10 bases. There are 15 residues in the CDR3. Germline V gene lookup returns CDR1 MNHNS and CDR2 SASEGT. The CDR3 DNA sequence: TGTGCCAGCAGAGAAGCGGGAGGGCCGGGAGATACGCAGTATTTT. Encoded protein: CASREAGGPGDTQYF.

This clonotype has more than one count but fewer than ten. The J gene is TRBJ2-7, the V gene TRBV9; the match to TRBD1 covers 7 bases. J gave up 4 bases and V 0 bases, and 1 base lay outside the gene matches. The CDR3 has 13 residues. CDR1 is SGDLS and CDR2 is YYNGEE in the germline V gene. CDR3 sequence reads: CASSVGDSYEQYF. CDR3 DNA sequence: TGTGCCAGCAGCGTAGGGGACAGTTACGAGCAGTACTTC.

The chain uses TRBV12-3 or TRBV12-4 and TRBJ2-7, with no clear D. V was shortened by 3 bases and J by 2 bases, with 8 bases between the two germline ends. This CDR3 spans 13 amino acids. The CDR3 region is CASSFSRTYEQYF. The CDR3 bases are TGTGCCAGCAGTTTTTCCCGAACCTACGAGCAGTACTTC.

This clonotype was counted between two and nine times. The chain has TRBV18 and TRBJ2-7; D is possibly TRBD2 (5 bases). The CDR3 runs 14 residues. CDR1 and CDR2 (germline): KGHSH, LQKENI. V shed 4 bases and J shed 6 bases, with 16 bases lying between them. The CDR3 DNA reads as TGTGCCAGCTCACTTTTAGATGTCGGAGGCGAGCAGTACTTC. Its translation: CASSLLDVGGEQYF.

The chain uses TRBV4-1 and TRBJ1-4; D uncertain. The germline V gene encodes CDR1 MGHRA and CDR2 YSYEKL. This CDR3 comprises 14 residues. Trimming shortened V by 3 bases and J by 3 bases, and 8 bases separated the two germline ends. CDR3 amino acids: CASSHPLSNEKLFF. The CDR3 bases are TGCGCCAGCAGCCACCCCCTGTCTAATGAAAAACTGTTTTTT.

This clonotype was seen a handful of times. The chain uses TRBV6-6 and TRBJ2-3; possible D gene TRBD2, 5 bases. Germline values: CDR1 MNHNY, CDR2 SVGAGI (reference sequence). CDR3 length: 15 residues. V was cut by 6 bases and J by 2 bases, with 15 bases left in between. CDR3 coding DNA: TGTGCCAGCAGGCCCGGGAATACATACACAGATACGCAGTATTTT. It codes for CASRPGNTYTDTQYF.

A few counts support this clonotype. The CDR3 nucleotides are TGTGCCAGCAGCACAGGGAGGAATGAAAAACTGTTTTTT. Translation gives CASSTGRNEKLFF. The rearrangement uses TRBV12-3 or TRBV12-4 and TRBJ1-4; D possibly corresponds to TRBD1 (6 bases). The CDR3 is made up of 13 amino acids. Trimming left V 6 bases short and J 5 bases short, with 10 bases between.

This clonotype was seen a few times. This sequence joins TRBV25-1 and TRBJ2-7; a possible D gene is TRBD1 (5 bases). Germline assignment: CDR1 MGHDK and CDR2 SYGVNS. V was trimmed by 11 bases and J by 2 bases, leaving 16 bases between them. The length of the CDR3 is 13 residues. This CDR3 reads CASLATGPYEQYF. CDR3 bases: TGTGCCTCACTCGCCACAGGCCCCTACGAGCAGTACTTC.